A single sample gave rise to the 32 T cell receptor beta chains below, sequenced in a study of T cell repertoires and HLA-DP antigens. The method was immunoSEQ multiplex PCR; TCRdb's version includes in-frame clones alone and lacks a portion of them. The sample holds 75,000 to 90,000 clones, roughly nine tenths seen once. The antigens these receptors bind are not known. Sequenced material: CD4+ T cells from PBMCs. Source of these receptors: a man aged 50-59 years in good health and CMV-seronegative.

The CDR3 is CASTLNRPTNEKLFF. The CDR3 coding sequence is TGTGCCAGCACCCTAAATCGACCAACTAATGAAAAACTGTTTTTT. The chain is built from TRBV2 and TRBJ1-4; D ambiguous. With 7 bases removed from V and 0 bases from J, the gap between germline ends came to 12 bases. This CDR3 comprises 15 residues. CDR1 is SNHLY and CDR2 is FYNNEI in the germline V gene. Combining the CDR3 with reference TRBV2 and TRBJ1-4 gives the whole variable domain EPEVTQTPSHQVTQMGQEVILRCVPISNHLYFYWYRQILGQKVEFLVSFYNNEISEKSEIFDDQFSVERPDGSNFTLKIRSTKLEDSAMYFCASTLNRPTNEKLFFGSGTQLSVL.

This clone was recorded only once. The rearrangement uses TRBV19 and TRBJ1-1; 7 bases are shared with TRBD1. Trimming took 7 bases from V and 2 from J; bases not matched to a gene: 7. Germline assignment: CDR1 LNHDA and CDR2 SQIVND (reference sequence). CDR3 length: 14 residues. The CDR3 loop reads CASTRGQTNTEAFF. CDR3 coding DNA: TGTGCCAGTACCCGGGGACAGACTAACACTGAAGCTTTCTTT.

CDR3 residues: CASRLNRAQETQYF. DNA of the CDR3: TGTGCCAGCAGGCTTAACAGGGCCCAAGAGACCCAGTACTTC. The V call is TRBV11-2, the J call TRBJ2-5; TRBD1 is a possible D gene (6 bases). V was trimmed by 6 bases and J by 1 base, leaving 12 bases between them. Germline-derived CDR1 and CDR2 are SGHAT and FQNNGV. CDR3 length equals 14 residues. The full variable domain, completed using reference TRBV11-2 and TRBJ2-5, is EAGVAQSPRYKIIEKRQSVAFWCNPISGHATLYWYQQILGQGPKLLIQFQNNGVVDDSQLPKDRFSAERLKGVDSTLKIQPAKLEDSAVYLCASRLNRAQETQYFGPGTRLLVL.

The chain is built from TRBV7-2 and TRBJ2-7; tentative D call: TRBD2 (6 bases). The length of the CDR3 is 14 residues. V lost 5 bases and J lost 6, with 17 bases in between. Germline CDR1 and CDR2: SGHTA and FQGNSA. CDR3 bases: TGTGCCAGCAGCCTGGACGGGAGTGTATTCGAGCAGTACTTC. It encodes CASSLDGSVFEQYF.

The chain carries TRBV28 and TRBJ1-5; D might be TRBD1 (6 bases). V shed 1 base and J shed 3 bases, with 7 bases lying between them. The V gene's germline CDR1 is MDHEN and CDR2 SYDVKM. CDR3 length: 14 residues. CDR3 loop: CASSLSGDNQPQHF. The DNA of the CDR3 is TGTGCCAGCAGTTTATCAGGGGACAATCAGCCCCAGCATTTT. The full variable domain, its missing parts supplied by reference TRBV28 and TRBJ1-5, is DVKVTQSSRYLVKRTGEKVFLECVQDMDHENMFWYRQDPGLGLRLIYFSYDVKMKEKGDIPEGYSVSREKKERFSLILESASTNQTSMYLCASSLSGDNQPQHFGDGTRLSIL.

CDR3 protein: CASSEIQGSSVDTQYF. The DNA for the CDR3 is TGTGCCAGCAGTGAAATCCAGGGTAGTTCGGTGGATACGCAGTATTTT. The chain is built from TRBV25-1 and TRBJ2-3; D may be TRBD1 (5 bases). The CDR3 spans 16 residues. V lost 2 bases and J lost 6, with 18 bases in between. The V gene's germline CDR1 is MGHDK and CDR2 SYGVNS.

The genes are TRBV6-1 and TRBJ2-1; D may be TRBD1 (6 bases). The CDR3 contains 15 residues. Germline assignment: CDR1 MNHNS and CDR2 SASEGT. The ends were cut back, 2 bases at V and 0 bases at J, with 8 bases in the middle. Written as DNA, the CDR3 is TGTGCCAGCAGTGAACTGACAGGCTCCTACAATGAGCAGTTCTTC. As protein: CASSELTGSYNEQFF.

The V gene is TRBV6-5, the J gene TRBJ2-3; 8 bases are shared with TRBD2. Unmatched junction bases numbered 8, after V lost 5 bases and J lost 4 bases. The CDR3 has 15 residues. The germline V gene has CDR1 MNHEY and CDR2 SVGAGI. CDR3 sequence: CASSLREGGSDTQYF. CDR3 DNA sequence: TGTGCCAGCAGTCTCCGGGAGGGGGGATCAGATACGCAGTATTTT.

The chain joins TRBV5-1 to TRBJ2-1, with 11 bases that match TRBD2. V lost 4 bases, J lost 2 bases, and 5 bases stayed unmatched. The CDR3 sequence is 16 residues long. CDR1 is SGHRS, CDR2 YFSETQ, per germline. This CDR3 reads CASSRKLAGAYNEQFF. CDR3 in DNA: TGCGCCAGCAGCCGGAAACTAGCGGGAGCCTACAATGAGCAGTTCTTC.

The chain carries TRBV7-2 and TRBJ2-7, with 9 bases lining up with TRBD1. The CDR3 has 13 residues. Trimming took 5 bases from V and 5 from J; bases not matched to a gene: 4. Germline CDR1 is SGHTA and CDR2 is FQGNSA. CDR3 amino acids: CASSRDRVNEQYF. The CDR3 bases are TGTGCCAGCAGCCGGGACAGGGTAAACGAGCAGTACTTC.

The V gene is TRBV29-1, the J gene TRBJ1-1; the D gene is possibly TRBD1 (6 bases). The V gene's germline CDR1 is SQVTM and CDR2 ANQGSEA. V was shortened by 6 bases and J by 5 bases, with 13 bases between the two germline ends. There are 12 residues in the CDR3. Here the CDR3 DNA reads TGCAGCGTCGAAACAGGGTGGACTGAAGCTTTCTTT. This translates into CSVETGWTEAFF. The full variable domain, its missing parts supplied by reference TRBV29-1 and TRBJ1-1, is SAVISQKPSRDICQRGTSLTIQCQVDSQVTMMFWYRQQPGQSLTLIATANQGSEATYESGFVIDKFPISRPNLTFSTLTVSNMSPEDSSIYLCSVETGWTEAFFGQGTRLTVV.

The chain recombines TRBV9 with TRBJ1-1; 7 nucleotides align to TRBD1. Trimming at V came to 1 base and at J to 0 bases, leaving 3 bases not matched to a gene. There are 15 residues in the CDR3. Germline lookup yields CDR1 SGDLS and CDR2 YYNGEE. In DNA, the CDR3 is TGTGCCAGCAGCGTATCCACAGGGGTGAACACTGAAGCTTTCTTT. Its protein is CASSVSTGVNTEAFF.

The chain combines TRBV18 with TRBJ1-1; 9 positions agree with TRBD1. This CDR3 comprises 13 residues. J lost 3 bases, V lost 6 bases, and 2 bases had no gene match. Germline CDR1 and CDR2: KGHSH and LQKENI. CDR3 sequence: CASSRQGDTEAFF. The CDR3 DNA reads as TGTGCCAGCTCGAGACAGGGGGACACTGAAGCTTTCTTT. Combining the CDR3 with reference TRBV18 and TRBJ1-1 gives the whole variable domain NAGVMQNPRHLVRRRGQEARLRCSPMKGHSHVYWYRQLPEEGLKFMVYLQKENIIDESGMPKERFSAEFPKEGPSILRIQQVVRGDSAAYFCASSRQGDTEAFFGQGTRLTVV.

This chain connects TRBV11-3 to TRBJ1-4; D uncertain. Trimming took off 7 bases at V and 13 bases at J, with 22 bases between the two ends. The length of the CDR3 is 14 residues. CDR1 is SGHNT, CDR2 YENEEA, per germline. CDR3 region: CASNPGPPAGILFF. The DNA for the CDR3 is TGTGCCAGCAACCCGGGTCCCCCCGCGGGAATACTGTTTTTT. The variable domain in full, with the rest retrieved from reference TRBV11-3 and TRBJ1-4, is EAGVVQSPRYKIIEKKQPVAFWCNPISGHNTLYWYLQNLGQGPELLIRYENEEAVDDSQLPKDRFSAERLKGVDSTLKIQPAELGDSAVYLCASNPGPPAGILFFGSGTQLSVL.

The CDR3 DNA is TGCGCCAGCAGCCAAACCGGGACAGCGACAGGGCAGGACGAGCAGTTCTTC. Amino acids: CASSQTGTATGQDEQFF. The chain combines TRBV4-1 with TRBJ2-1, with 7 nucleotides matching TRBD1. The ends lost 2 bases at V and 10 bases at J; junction bases unmatched: 17. This CDR3 is 17 amino acids long. Germline V gene sequence: CDR1 MGHRA, CDR2 YSYEKL.

The CDR3 nucleotides read TGTGCCATCAGGCCCGGACAATCGAACACTGAAGCTTTCTTT. This codes for CAIRPGQSNTEAFF. V usage is TRBV10-3 and J usage is TRBJ1-1, with a weak D call TRBD1 (5 bases). CDR3 size: 14 residues. V was clipped by 6 bases and J by 1 base, with 12 bases between them. Germline assignment: CDR1 ENHRY and CDR2 SYGVKD.

The gene calls are TRBV28 and TRBJ1-5; D is ambiguous. Germline V lookup: CDR1 MDHEN, CDR2 SYDVKM. This CDR3 has 13 residues. V was pared by 3 bases and J by 9 bases, with 12 bases between. The CDR3 spells CASSFSSVRPQHF. DNA of the CDR3: TGTGCCAGCAGTTTCTCCTCCGTGCGGCCCCAGCATTTT.

The rearrangement joins TRBV6-6 to TRBJ2-7, with 10 positions matching TRBD1. CDR3 length equals 14 residues. V shed 6 bases and J 6 bases; nucleotides not matched to a gene: 8. Germline V gene lookup returns CDR1 MNHNY and CDR2 SVGAGI (reference sequence). In DNA form, the CDR3 reads TGTGCCAGCAGCAGCCGGACAGGGGGTCGCGAGCAGTACTTC. This encodes CASSSRTGGREQYF.

This chain links TRBV30 with TRBJ2-5; maybe TRBD2 (5 bases). This CDR3 is 14 amino acids long. The ends were cut back, 2 bases at V and 3 bases at J, with 13 bases in the middle. CDR1 and CDR2 (germline): GTSNPN, SVGIG (reference sequence). CDR3 loop: CAWSLWTPKETQYF. Here the CDR3 DNA reads TGTGCCTGGAGTTTGTGGACTCCTAAAGAGACCCAGTACTTC. The full variable domain, rest sourced from reference TRBV30 and TRBJ2-5, is SQTIHQWPATLVQPVGSPLSLECTVEGTSNPNLYWYRQAAGRGLQLLFYSVGIGQISSEVPQNLSASRPQDRQFILSSKKLLLSDSGFYLCAWSLWTPKETQYFGPGTRLLVL.

The chain links TRBV19 to TRBJ2-1; no clear D gene. V was cut by 3 bases and J by 12 bases, with 9 bases left in between. Looked up from germline, CDR1 is LNHDA and CDR2 is SQIVND (reference sequence). The CDR3 contains 11 residues. Here the CDR3 DNA reads TGTGCCAGTAGTATCAGCAGCCTGCAGTTCTTC. Translating gives CASSISSLQFF.

The rearrangement uses TRBV7-6 and TRBJ2-7, with a weak D call TRBD1 (5 bases). Germline V CDR1 and CDR2: SGHVS, FNYEAQ. V lost 0 bases to trimming and J lost 4 bases, with 22 bases between them. CDR3 size: 18 residues. Here the CDR3 reads CASSLAGHRTLVRYEQYF. CDR3 DNA sequence: TGTGCCAGCAGCTTAGCGGGGCATCGGACCCTAGTGAGGTACGAGCAGTACTTC.

The V call is TRBV18, the J call TRBJ2-1; 8 nucleotides agree with TRBD1. Germline assignment: CDR1 KGHSH and CDR2 LQKENI. J was trimmed by 9 bases and V by 2 bases; bases with no gene match: 12. The CDR3 is 16 residues long. The CDR3 DNA reads TGTGCCAGCTCACCAGTCAGGCAGGGGGCGAGCGGTGAGCAGTTCTTC. Protein sequence: CASSPVRQGASGEQFF.

This clone turned up a few times. The V gene is TRBV27, the J gene TRBJ1-6, with D possibly being TRBD1 (5 bases). The V end lost 6 bases, the J end lost 1 base, and 13 bases lay between the germline ends. The CDR3 totals 16 residues. Germline CDR1 MNHEY, CDR2 SMNVEV (reference sequence). The CDR3, as DNA: TGTGCCAGCAGGGTGCTCGGGGGTTCCTATAATTCACCCCTCCACTTT. It translates to CASRVLGGSYNSPLHF.

There are a few counts of this clone. The rearrangement joins TRBV9 to TRBJ2-3, with D perhaps given as TRBD1 or TRBD2 (6 bases each). This CDR3 spans 17 amino acids. V lost 0 bases and J lost 4, with 18 bases in between. Germline V gives CDR1 SGDLS, CDR2 YYNGEE. CDR3 loop: CASSVDAGDLWSDTQYF. The CDR3, as DNA: TGTGCCAGCAGCGTAGACGCAGGGGACTTATGGTCAGATACGCAGTATTTT.

This clone was counted between two and nine times. V is TRBV7-8 and J is TRBJ2-1; 9 bases line up with TRBD2. The CDR3 extends over 15 amino acids. V shed 5 bases, J shed 7 bases, and the junction held 9 bases outside the gene matches. From germline, CDR1 is SGHVS and CDR2 FQNEAQ. DNA for the CDR3: TGTGCCAGCAGCCTATTAGCGGGGGAGAGTAATGAGCAGTTCTTC. This gives the protein CASSLLAGESNEQFF.

This sequence joins TRBV11-2 and TRBJ2-1, with TRBD1 as a possible D gene (5 bases). Trimming cost V 1 base and J 6 bases, with 7 bases left between them. The CDR3 sequence is 13 residues long. Per germline, CDR1 SGHAT and CDR2 FQNNGV. The CDR3 DNA sequence: TGTGCCAGCAGCTTAGCCAGGGCCAATGAGCAGTTCTTC. Its protein is CASSLARANEQFF.

V gene TRBV2 combines with J gene TRBJ2-6; 8 bases agree with TRBD1. There are 18 residues in the CDR3. V lost 9 bases and J lost 0; bases outside the gene matches: 13. Germline-derived CDR1 and CDR2 are SNHLY and FYNNEI. In DNA, the CDR3 is TGTGCCAGATCTAAACGGACAGGGTCGAGCTCTGGGGCCAACGTCCTGACTTTC. This codes for CARSKRTGSSSGANVLTF.

CDR3 loop: CASSPGQGPKTDTQYF. Written as DNA, the CDR3 is TGTGCCAGCAGCCCTGGACAGGGCCCAAAAACAGATACGCAGTATTTT. This chain uses TRBV9 with TRBJ2-3; 8 nucleotides agree with TRBD1. V shed 4 bases, J shed 3 bases, and the junction held 10 bases outside the gene matches. The CDR3 loop spans 16 amino acids. Germline-derived CDR1 and CDR2 are SGDLS and YYNGEE. Full variable domain (remainder filled in from reference TRBV9 and TRBJ2-3): DSGVTQTPKHLITATGQRVTLRCSPRSGDLSVYWYQQSLDQGLQFLIQYYNGEERAKGNILERFSAQQFPDLHSELNLSSLELGDSALYFCASSPGQGPKTDTQYFGPGTRLTVL.

The chain combines TRBV7-9 with TRBJ1-2; weak D call: TRBD1 (5 bases). Germline V gene data show CDR1 as SEHNR and CDR2 as FQNEAQ (reference sequence). The ends were cut back, 4 bases at V and 7 bases at J, with 19 bases in the middle. The CDR3 has 15 amino acids. The CDR3 is CASSSPRGSILGYTF. The CDR3 DNA is TGTGCCAGCAGCTCACCTCGGGGCTCGATTCTTGGCTACACCTTC. Full variable domain (rest looked up from reference TRBV7-9 and TRBJ1-2): DTGVSQNPRHKITKRGQNVTFRCDPISEHNRLYWYRQTLGQGPEFLTYFQNEAQLEKSRLLSDRFSAERPKGSFSTLEIQRTEQGDSAMYLCASSSPRGSILGYTFGSGTRLTVV.

The chain joins TRBV7-2 to TRBJ2-1, with 13 bases fitting TRBD2. The CDR3 contains 15 residues. CDR1 and CDR2 (germline): SGHTA, FQGNSA. V lost 5 bases and J lost 12; bases outside the gene matches: 10. CDR3 sequence: CASSERTSGGKGQFF. Written as DNA, the CDR3 is TGTGCCAGCAGCGAACGGACTAGCGGGGGCAAGGGGCAGTTCTTC.

The J gene is TRBJ1-5, the V gene TRBV6-5; 12 bases line up with TRBD1. This CDR3 region has 14 residues. The germline V gene has CDR1 MNHEY and CDR2 SVGAGI. DNA of the CDR3: TGTGCTACCAGGGACAGGGGGCGGAATCAGCCCCAGCATTTT. This gives the protein CATRDRGRNQPQHF.

This clone has more than one count but fewer than ten. V and J are TRBV4-3 and TRBJ1-1, with no clear D. Germline CDR1 LGHNA, CDR2 YSLEER. The CDR3 is 13 amino acids. Trimming removed 4 bases at V and 7 bases at J, with 13 bases between. The CDR3 nucleotides read TGCGCCAGCAGCCTCAAGCGAGGGAGTGAAGCTTTCTTT. Translation gives CASSLKRGSEAFF.